This entry lists 5 T cell receptor beta chains sequenced from one sample in a study of blood T cell repertoires in COVID-19. Libraries were prepared by immunoSEQ multiplex PCR; TCRdb keeps only in-frame clonotypes and omits some of them. The data hold about 270,000 clones, with 85% to 90% observed a single time. Material for sequencing was PBMCs or T cells enriched from blood (not recorded which). The receptors were gathered from a woman aged 55-70 years who had recovered from COVID-19.

V usage is TRBV20-1 and J usage is TRBJ2-1; D perhaps matches TRBD1 (5 bases). The germline CDR1 and CDR2 sequences are DFQATT and SNEGSKA (reference sequence). The germline V and J ends were trimmed by 4 bases and 12 bases, with 13 bases remaining between them. The CDR3 totals 11 residues. The CDR3 DNA follows: TGCAGTGCTACCCGACAGCTGGGGCAGTTCTTC. Translated: CSATRQLGQFF.

This clone was picked up one time. The genes are TRBV6-5 and TRBJ1-6; 8 bases line up with TRBD1. The CDR3 spans 14 residues. Trimming cost V 8 bases and J 5 bases; bases outside gene matches: 5. From germline, CDR1 is MNHEY and CDR2 SVGAGI. The CDR3, as DNA: TGTGCCAGCGGAGGGACAGGAGATAATTCACCCCTCCACTTT. Amino acids: CASGGTGDNSPLHF.

The V call is TRBV6-1, the J call TRBJ2-3; D might be TRBD2 (5 bases). The length of the CDR3 is 15 residues. V gave up 2 bases and J gave up 0 bases, with 9 bases separating them. CDR1 and CDR2 from the germline V gene are MNHNS and SASEGT. The CDR3 DNA follows: TGTGCCAGCAGTGAATCTACGGGGAGCACAGATACGCAGTATTTT. Translated: CASSESTGSTDTQYF.

This clone is a singleton in its sample. The CDR3 nucleotides read TGCGCCAGCAGCTTAGCGGGTCCTAGCACAGATACGCAGTATTTT. Protein sequence: CASSLAGPSTDTQYF. J is TRBJ2-3 and V is TRBV5-1, with D possibly matching TRBD2 (6 bases). This CDR3 has 15 residues. The germline gives CDR1 SGHRS, CDR2 YFSETQ. Trimming took off 2 bases at V and 0 bases at J, with 10 bases between the two ends.

Regarding this clone: Other DNA sequences of this sample code for an identical CDR3. This chain links TRBV28 with TRBJ1-5, with no clear D. Per the germline V gene, CDR1 is MDHEN and CDR2 is SYDVKM. The CDR3 runs 11 residues. V was shortened by 6 bases and J by 5 bases, with 5 bases between the two germline ends. The CDR3 reads CASSRDQPQHF. DNA of the CDR3: TGTGCCAGCAGCCGAGATCAGCCCCAGCATTTT. Variable domain in full (rest from reference TRBV28 and TRBJ1-5): DVKVTQSSRYLVKRTGEKVFLECVQDMDHENMFWYRQDPGLGLRLIYFSYDVKMKEKGDIPEGYSVSREKKERFSLILESASTNQTSMYLCASSRDQPQHFGDGTRLSIL.